The rows below give T cell receptor beta chains drawn from one sample of a study of T cell responses to AZD1222 COVID-19 vaccine. The assay was immunoSEQ multiplex PCR, and TCRdb's table has in-frame clones only and misses some. Found here are 100,000 or so clones, more than 85% of them singletons; the top ten hold about 15%. Sequenced here: peripheral blood, sampled on day 0 of AZD1222 vaccination. The receptors were gathered from an adult in good health. The CDR3 runs from the conserved cysteine through the conserved F or W. A D gene is named only where the DNA matches it firmly. Expanded clones get a size class; other rows say once, few or many, or leave the size out.

CDR3 protein: CASSSSRGANSPLHF
CDR3 DNA: TGCGCCAGCAGCTCAAGTAGGGGGGCTAATTCACCCCTCCACTTT
J gene: TRBJ1-6
D gene: .
clone size: .
V gene: TRBV5-1

CDR3 protein: CASSEGFTGGNQPQHF
CDR3 DNA: TGTGCCAGCAGTGAAGGATTTACAGGGGGCAATCAGCCCCAGCATTTT
J gene: TRBJ1-5
D gene: TRBD1
clone size: medium-sized
V gene: TRBV6-1

CDR3 protein: CAINQEGASWNEQFF
CDR3 DNA: TGTGCCATCAACCAGGAGGGGGCCTCGTGGAATGAGCAGTTCTTC
J gene: TRBJ2-1
D gene: .
clone size: .
V gene: TRBV10-3

CDR3 protein: CASSFLRFNQPQHF
CDR3 DNA: TGTGCCAGCAGTTTTCTTAGGTTCAATCAGCCCCAGCATTTT
J gene: TRBJ1-5
D gene: .
clone size: .
V gene: TRBV28

CDR3 protein: CASGPRAEANVLTF
CDR3 DNA: TGTGCCAGCGGTCCCAGGGCTGAGGCCAACGTCCTGACTTTC
J gene: TRBJ2-6
D gene: .
clone size: .
V gene: TRBV27

CDR3 protein: CASSQAGTGKFHF
CDR3 DNA: TGTGCCAGCAGCCAAGCCGGGACAGGGAAATTCCACTTC
J gene: TRBJ2-7
D gene: TRBD1
clone size: .
V gene: TRBV3-1/TRBV3-2

CDR3 protein: CASSSSPAGGGDTQYF
CDR3 DNA: TGTGCCAGCAGTTCCTCCCCCGCGGGAGGGGGAGATACGCAGTATTTT
J gene: TRBJ2-3
D gene: TRBD2
clone size: few
V gene: TRBV6-4

CDR3 protein: CASSDPGQGHYEQYF
CDR3 DNA: TGTGCCAGCAGTGACCCCGGACAGGGCCACTACGAGCAGTACTTC
J gene: TRBJ2-7
D gene: TRBD1
clone size: .
V gene: TRBV6-4

CDR3 protein: CATRTGGINQPQHF
CDR3 DNA: TGTGCCACCCGGACAGGGGGCATCAATCAGCCCCAGCATTTT
J gene: TRBJ1-5
D gene: TRBD1
clone size: .
V gene: TRBV19

CDR3 protein: CASSPPFRTSGFEQYF
CDR3 DNA: TGTGCCAGCAGCCCTCCCTTCCGGACTAGCGGTTTCGAGCAGTACTTC
J gene: TRBJ2-7
D gene: TRBD2
clone size: .
V gene: TRBV28

CDR3 protein: CASSRNPVESTEAFF
CDR3 DNA: TGTGCCAGCAGCCGAAATCCAGTGGAGAGCACTGAAGCTTTCTTT
J gene: TRBJ1-1
D gene: .
clone size: .
V gene: TRBV4-2

CDR3 protein: CASSYGTLLAKNIQYF
CDR3 DNA: TGTGCCAGCAGTTACGGGACGCTTCTAGCCAAAAACATTCAGTACTTC
J gene: TRBJ2-4
D gene: .
clone size: .
V gene: TRBV6-5

CDR3 protein: CASSPQMGLAGGTGELFF
CDR3 DNA: TGTGCCAGCAGCCCACAAATGGGACTAGCGGGGGGTACCGGGGAGCTGTTTTTT
J gene: TRBJ2-2
D gene: TRBD2
clone size: .
V gene: TRBV9

CDR3 protein: CASSLAVLTGGGDEQFF
CDR3 DNA: TGCGCCAGCAGCTTGGCCGTCCTAACGGGAGGCGGGGATGAGCAGTTCTTC
J gene: TRBJ2-1
D gene: TRBD2
clone size: .
V gene: TRBV5-1

CDR3 protein: CASSSGPTVDEQFF
CDR3 DNA: TGCGCCAGCAGCTCCGGGCCGACAGTTGATGAGCAGTTCTTC
J gene: TRBJ2-1
D gene: .
clone size: .
V gene: TRBV5-1

CDR3 protein: CASSEAGAETEAFF
CDR3 DNA: TGTGCCAGCAGTGAAGCAGGGGCGGAGACTGAAGCTTTCTTT
J gene: TRBJ1-1
D gene: .
clone size: .
V gene: TRBV6-1

CDR3 protein: CASSLSGRAVHEQYF
CDR3 DNA: TGTGCCAGCAGTTTAAGCGGGAGGGCGGTCCACGAGCAGTACTTC
J gene: TRBJ2-7
D gene: TRBD2
clone size: .
V gene: TRBV28

CDR3 protein: CASSPGTGYNEQFF
CDR3 DNA: TGTGCCAGCTCACCTGGGACAGGCTACAATGAGCAGTTCTTC
J gene: TRBJ2-1
D gene: TRBD1
clone size: .
V gene: TRBV18

CDR3 protein: CASRDRQGYTF
CDR3 DNA: TGTGCCAGTCGGGACAGACAAGGCTACACCTTC
J gene: TRBJ1-2
D gene: TRBD1
clone size: .
V gene: TRBV6-6

CDR3 protein: CASSPGLANNEQFF
CDR3 DNA: TGTGCCAGCAGCCCGGGACTCGCCAACAATGAGCAGTTCTTC
J gene: TRBJ2-1
D gene: .
clone size: .
V gene: TRBV7-2

CDR3 protein: CASSYSRNSETQYF
CDR3 DNA: TGTGCCAGCAGTTACTCGAGGAATTCCGAGACCCAGTACTTC
J gene: TRBJ2-5
D gene: .
clone size: .
V gene: TRBV6-5

CDR3 protein: CASQTGQGATDTQYF
CDR3 DNA: TGTGCCAGCCAAACAGGACAGGGGGCCACAGATACGCAGTATTTT
J gene: TRBJ2-3
D gene: TRBD1
clone size: .
V gene: TRBV19

CDR3 protein: CASSSTSGRADF
CDR3 DNA: TGTGCCAGCAGCTCGACTAGCGGGAGGGCGGACTTC
J gene: TRBJ2-7
D gene: TRBD2
clone size: .
V gene: TRBV7-2

CDR3 protein: CASTNLGAPQETQYF
CDR3 DNA: TGTGCCAGCACCAACTTGGGGGCCCCCCAAGAGACCCAGTACTTC
J gene: TRBJ2-5
D gene: .
clone size: .
V gene: TRBV5-6

CDR3 protein: CASSLGSGSPLHF
CDR3 DNA: TGTGCCAGCAGCTTAGGGTCGGGTTCACCCCTCCACTTT
J gene: TRBJ1-6
D gene: .
clone size: .
V gene: TRBV11-2

CDR3 protein: CASSLPGQGVQPQHF
CDR3 DNA: TGTGCCAGCAGTCTTCCGGGACAGGGGGTTCAGCCCCAGCATTTT
J gene: TRBJ1-5
D gene: TRBD1
clone size: .
V gene: TRBV28

CDR3 protein: CATSDILAEQFF
CDR3 DNA: TGTGCCACCAGTGATATACTAGCGGAGCAGTTCTTC
J gene: TRBJ2-1
D gene: TRBD2
clone size: .
V gene: TRBV24-1

CDR3 protein: CAWSSGGATHLEAFF
CDR3 DNA: TGTGCCTGGAGTTCTGGCGGTGCGACTCATTTGGAAGCTTTCTTT
J gene: TRBJ1-1
D gene: .
clone size: .
V gene: TRBV30

CDR3 protein: CASSLTGVGETQYF
CDR3 DNA: TGCGCCAGCAGCCTAACAGGGGTGGGGGAGACCCAGTACTTC
J gene: TRBJ2-5
D gene: TRBD1
clone size: .
V gene: TRBV5-1

CDR3 protein: CASSQGLGTGVYNSPLHF
CDR3 DNA: TGTGCCAGCAGCCAAGGGTTAGGGACAGGGGTTTATAATTCACCCCTCCACTTT
J gene: TRBJ1-6
D gene: TRBD1
clone size: .
V gene: TRBV3-1/TRBV3-2

CDR3 protein: CACRGQLIQETQYF
CDR3 DNA: TGTGCCTGTAGGGGACAGCTGATACAAGAGACCCAGTACTTC
J gene: TRBJ2-5
D gene: TRBD1
clone size: .
V gene: TRBV30

CDR3 protein: CASSQGQGARTEAFF
CDR3 DNA: TGTGCCAGTAGCCAGGGACAGGGGGCGAGGACTGAAGCTTTCTTT
J gene: TRBJ1-1
D gene: TRBD1
clone size: .
V gene: TRBV19

CDR3 protein: CASSLVNSGANSPLHF
CDR3 DNA: TGCGCCAGCAGCTTGGTGAATTCGGGGGCTAATTCACCCCTCCACTTT
J gene: TRBJ1-6
D gene: .
clone size: .
V gene: TRBV5-1

CDR3 protein: CASKPGQDYNEQFF
CDR3 DNA: TGTGCCAGCAAGCCGGGACAAGACTACAATGAGCAGTTCTTC
J gene: TRBJ2-1
D gene: .
clone size: once
V gene: TRBV6-5

CDR3 protein: CAISDLGDNEQFF
CDR3 DNA: TGTGCCATCAGTGATTTGGGCGACAATGAGCAGTTCTTC
J gene: TRBJ2-1
D gene: .
clone size: few
V gene: TRBV10-3

CDR3 protein: CASRETISGSYEQYF
CDR3 DNA: TGTGCCAGCAGGGAGACTATAAGCGGGAGCTACGAGCAGTACTTC
J gene: TRBJ2-7
D gene: TRBD2
clone size: few
V gene: TRBV3-1/TRBV3-2

CDR3 protein: CASSPRHPEGGELFF
CDR3 DNA: TGTGCCAGCTCACCTCGACACCCGGAGGGCGGGGAGCTGTTTTTT
J gene: TRBJ2-2
D gene: .
clone size: once
V gene: TRBV18

CDR3 protein: CASSRTGVLPEANYGYTF
CDR3 DNA: TGTGCCAGTAGTCGGACAGGGGTTCTCCCTGAAGCTAACTATGGCTACACCTTC
J gene: TRBJ1-2
D gene: TRBD1
clone size: few
V gene: TRBV19

CDR3 protein: CATSRDPAYEQYF
CDR3 DNA: TGTGCCACCAGCAGAGATCCCGCCTACGAGCAGTACTTC
J gene: TRBJ2-7
D gene: .
clone size: .
V gene: TRBV15

CDR3 protein: CASSDIMNTEAFF
CDR3 DNA: TGTGCCAGTAGCGACATAATGAACACTGAAGCTTTCTTT
J gene: TRBJ1-1
D gene: .
clone size: .
V gene: TRBV19

CDR3 protein: CASRSGAGAEQFF
CDR3 DNA: TGTGCCAGCAGAAGTGGGGCAGGGGCTGAGCAGTTCTTC
J gene: TRBJ2-1
D gene: .
clone size: .
V gene: TRBV6-5

CDR3 protein: CAWSHNRGNQPQHF
CDR3 DNA: TGTGCCTGGAGCCATAACAGGGGCAATCAGCCCCAGCATTTT
J gene: TRBJ1-5
D gene: .
clone size: .
V gene: TRBV30